This passage covers 7 T cell receptor beta chains from one sample sequenced in a study of blood T cell repertoires in COVID-19. Assay: immunoSEQ multiplex PCR; the TCRdb copy retains only in-frame clones and omits some. The sample records roughly 70,000 clones, around 88% being singletons. Material: peripheral blood. The source of these receptors is a woman older than 75 with acute or convalescent COVID-19.

The chain is built from TRBV10-2 and TRBJ1-2; tentatively, D is TRBD1 (5 bases). Trimming left V 6 bases short and J 7 bases short, with 12 bases between. CDR1 and CDR2 (germline): WSHSY, SAAADI. CDR3 size: 12 residues. Here the CDR3 DNA reads TGCGCCAGCAGCCAGGGTATAGGTGGCTACACCTTC. Translated, it gives CASSQGIGGYTF.

The chain employs TRBV4-3 and TRBJ1-6; D is perhaps TRBD1 (5 bases). Trimming removed 1 base from V and 10 bases from J, with 14 bases in between. This CDR3 spans 15 amino acids. Germline V gives CDR1 LGHNA, CDR2 YSLEER. The CDR3 here is CASSQGPDSESPLHF. CDR3 DNA: TGCGCCAGCAGCCAAGGCCCAGACAGCGAATCACCCCTCCACTTT.

This rearrangement joins TRBV6-5 to TRBJ1-1; D is possibly TRBD1 (5 bases). Germline-derived CDR1 and CDR2 are MNHEY and SVGAGI. This CDR3 is built from 11 residues. V lost 10 bases to trimming and J lost 14 bases, with 20 bases between them. The CDR3 nucleotides are TGTGCCACCTCAGCCGGAACAGGTCCCTTCTTT. The encoded protein is CATSAGTGPFF.

This chain links TRBV6-5 with TRBJ1-1, with 9 bases that match TRBD1. The CDR3 runs to 13 residues. After removal of 10 bases from V and 3 bases from J, the junction contained 6 bases not matched to a gene. Germline assignment: CDR1 MNHEY and CDR2 SVGAGI. Here the CDR3 reads CATTGTGHTEAFF. In nucleotides, the CDR3 is TGTGCCACCACCGGGACAGGGCACACTGAAGCTTTCTTT.

V gene TRBV5-1 combines with J gene TRBJ2-3, with D possibly TRBD2 on 5 matching bases. The germline V gene has CDR1 SGHRS and CDR2 YFSETQ. V was shortened by 4 bases and J by 5 bases, with 14 bases between the two germline ends. The CDR3 runs to 14 residues. CDR3 sequence: CASSPFSGIDTQYF. Here the CDR3 DNA reads TGCGCCAGCAGCCCCTTCTCGGGGATAGATACGCAGTATTTT. The variable domain in full, with the rest retrieved from reference TRBV5-1 and TRBJ2-3, is KAGVTQTPRYLIKTRGQQVTLSCSPISGHRSVSWYQQTPGQGLQFLFEYFSETQRNKGNFPGRFSGRQFSNSRSEMNVSTLELGDSALYLCASSPFSGIDTQYFGPGTRLTVL.

This clone was picked up one time. The chain recombines TRBV18 with TRBJ1-6; D is ambiguous. CDR3 length equals 14 residues. V gave up 6 bases and J gave up 4 bases, with 10 bases separating them. The germline V gene encodes CDR1 KGHSH and CDR2 LQKENI. For the CDR3, the DNA is TGTGCCAGCTCCACGACGGGTTATAATTCACCCCTCCACTTT. Its protein product is CASSTTGYNSPLHF.

The table lists this clone with a few counts. The chain recombines TRBV5-1 with TRBJ2-5; TRBD2 matches at 10 bases. The CDR3 length is 16 residues. The ends lost 6 bases at V and 3 bases at J; junction bases unmatched: 11. Per the germline V gene, CDR1 is SGHRS and CDR2 is YFSETQ. The CDR3 region has the DNA TGCGCCAGCACCCGAGATAGCGGGGGGACGAAAGAGACCCAGTACTTC. It yields the protein CASTRDSGGTKETQYF.